A single sample is the source of the 4 T cell receptor beta chains below, sequenced in a study of T cells after yellow fever vaccination. TCRdb itself ran the 5' RACE reads through MiXCR, one entry per CDR3 protein. The sample consists of about 400,000 distinct CDR3 sequences, more than 9% of them appearing once. The input for sequencing was PBMCs, taken on the day of the first yellow fever vaccination. These receptor sequences come from a young man who received the YFV17D yellow fever vaccine.

This clonotype has only one observation. The gene calls are TRBV7-2 and TRBJ2-5; TRBD2 agrees at 8 bases. The CDR3 is 15 amino acids. The V gene's germline CDR1 is SGHTA and CDR2 FQGNSA. V shed 1 base and J 3 bases; nucleotides not matched to a gene: 4. This CDR3 reads CASSLGPGLEETQYF. DNA of the CDR3: TGTGCCAGCAGCTTAGGGCCGGGACTAGAAGAGACCCAGTACTTC.

This clonotype was counted between two and nine times. V and J are TRBV12-3 or TRBV12-4 and TRBJ2-2; D is unresolved. Trimming removed 2 bases at V and 7 bases at J, with 11 bases between. CDR3 length: 14 residues. CDR3 loop: CASSLRGSDGELFF. The CDR3 DNA reads as TGTGCCAGCAGTTTACGAGGATCCGACGGGGAGCTGTTTTTT.

The V gene is TRBV12-3 or TRBV12-4, the J gene TRBJ2-2; TRBD2 matches at 8 bases. There are 14 residues in the CDR3. The V segment lost 5 bases and the J segment 6 bases; nucleotides outside the gene matches: 5. The CDR3 sequence is CASSRTGGAGELFF. The CDR3 bases are TGTGCCAGCAGTAGAACGGGGGGGGCCGGGGAGCTGTTTTTT.

This clonotype was counted between two and nine times. The CDR3 sequence: CAISAPASYEQYF. In DNA form, the CDR3 reads TGTGCCATCAGTGCACCAGCTTCCTACGAGCAGTACTTC. The chain is built from TRBV10-3 and TRBJ2-7; no clear D. Germline V gives CDR1 ENHRY, CDR2 SYGVKD. Trimming shortened V by 4 bases and J by 1 base, and 8 bases separated the two germline ends. The CDR3 spans 13 residues.